This T cell receptor beta chain was recovered during a study of blood T cell repertoires in COVID-19. The assay was immunoSEQ multiplex PCR, and TCRdb's table has in-frame clones only and misses some. Of 150,000 to 250,000 clones in the sample, approximately 84% were seen once. The germline V gene has CDR1 MNHEY and CDR2 SVGAGI. Trimming removed 6 bases from V and 4 bases from J, with 14 bases in between. CDR3 length: 14 residues. The sequence came from a human donor with acute or convalescent COVID-19. The donor label of this sample is uncertain. Sequencing was done on a sample of peripheral blood. J is TRBJ2-3 and V is TRBV6-5; possibly TRBD2 for D (5 bases). In nucleotides, the CDR3 is TGTGCCAGCAGACCCGCCGGAGGTGCAGATACGCAGTATTTT. It codes for CASRPAGGADTQYF.